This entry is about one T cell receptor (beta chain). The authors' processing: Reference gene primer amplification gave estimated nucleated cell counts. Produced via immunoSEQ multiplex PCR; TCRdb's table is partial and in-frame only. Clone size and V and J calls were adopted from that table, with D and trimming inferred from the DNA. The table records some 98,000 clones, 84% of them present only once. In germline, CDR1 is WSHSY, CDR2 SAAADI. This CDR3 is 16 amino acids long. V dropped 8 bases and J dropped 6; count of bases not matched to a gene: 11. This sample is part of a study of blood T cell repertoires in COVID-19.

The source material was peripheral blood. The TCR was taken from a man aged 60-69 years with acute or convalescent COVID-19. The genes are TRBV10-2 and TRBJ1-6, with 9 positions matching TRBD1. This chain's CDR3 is CASLSGTGTLNSPLHF. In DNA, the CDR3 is TGCGCCAGCCTGTCCGGGACAGGGACCCTTAATTCACCCCTCCACTTT.